The clone carrying this TCR beta chain occurred many times. 5'RACE employing 10-nucleotide random UMIs yielded the cDNA. Via MiXCR, TCRdb re-called the 5' RACE reads, giving one row per CDR3 protein. The sample carries approximately 50,000 distinct CDR3 sequences, about 3.5% recorded once. This sample was included in a study of neurological immune-mediated disorders. Trimming took 9 bases from V and 5 from J, leaving 7 bases between them. The germline V gene encodes CDR1 WNHNN and CDR2 SYGVQD (reference sequence). The CDR3 length is 10 residues. The unsorted libraries originated from 2 million PBMCs that had been stored at -80 C.

This chain connects TRBV10-1 to TRBJ1-1, with D possibly matching TRBD1 (6 bases). The sequenced sample was PBMCs. The origin of this receptor is a man aged 35-49 years with multiple sclerosis. CDR3 sequence: CARGTTEAFF. The CDR3 DNA sequence: TGCGCCAGAGGGACAACTGAAGCTTTCTTT.